This T cell receptor beta chain was captured by sequencing in a study of cytomegalovirus exposure and HLA in healthy donors. PCR was performed using 60 Vbeta and 13 Jbeta primers. Generated by immunoSEQ multiplex PCR, the TCRdb table keeps only in-frame clones and is missing some. This sample yields about 67,000 clones, of which roughly nine tenths are seen a single time; about an eighth belongs to the top ten. The V and J ends lost 4 bases and 1 base respectively, with 12 bases between them. CDR1 and CDR2 (germline): LNHDA, SQIVND (reference sequence). The CDR3 covers 15 residues. Findings of the study overall: With further analysis later on, most CMV-associated TCR beta chains appeared HLA-restricted. For most TCR beta V segments, an earlier analysis put the productive rate at about 90% or about 30% of the time.

As regards this clone: Its antigen is currently unknown.

The rearrangement uses TRBV19 and TRBJ2-3; maybe TRBD2 (6 bases). The sample consisted of PBMCs. The clonotype was recovered from a woman aged 25 to 45 in good health and CMV-seropositive. The CDR3: CASSTQSSGTDTQYF. CDR3 DNA: TGTGCCAGTAGTACCCAGTCTAGCGGCACAGATACGCAGTATTTT.